This is a list of T cell receptor beta chains from one sample in a study of cytomegalovirus exposure and HLA in healthy donors. TCRdb's copy holds only in-frame clones and misses some; the assay was immunoSEQ multiplex PCR. Of some 54,000 clones in the sample, around 80% were seen once. Sequencing was performed on PBMCs. The receptors shown here come from a male donor in good health and CMV-seronegative. Each CDR3 is given with its conserved first and last residue. Fields, in order: V gene, D gene, clone size, J gene, CDR3 DNA, CDR3 protein. The D gene is left open where the match is weak. Part of the rows lack a size; the others show once, few, many or a class for expanded clones.

TRBV7-2	NA	NA	TRBJ2-7	TGTGCCAGCAGCTCCGGGGAACGCTACGAGCAGTACTTC	CASSSGERYEQYF
TRBV6-1	TRBD1	NA	TRBJ1-4	TGTGCCAGCAGTGAACCGGGACAGATCTATGAAAAACTGTTTTTT	CASSEPGQIYEKLFF
TRBV7-9	TRBD2	once	TRBJ2-2	TGTGCCAGCAGCTCTCCTGGACTAGCGGGGGGCCGCCCCACCGGGGAGCTGTTTTTT	CASSSPGLAGGRPTGELFF
TRBV18	NA	NA	TRBJ1-1	TGTGCCAGCTCACCTAGAAGCGGGGATGAAGCTTTCTTT	CASSPRSGDEAFF
TRBV12-5	NA	NA	TRBJ1-4	TGTGCTAGTGGTTTGGTACTGGACACATTCCGGCCAACTAATGAAAAACTGTTTTTT	CASGLVLDTFRPTNEKLFF
TRBV18	NA	NA	TRBJ2-7	TGTGCCAGCTCACCACCGCAGGGCCGCGAGCAGTACTTC	CASSPPQGREQYF
TRBV21-1	NA	NA	TRBJ2-2	TGTGCCAGCAGCAAACCAGGGGGCACCGGGGAGCTGTTTTTT	CASSKPGGTGELFF
TRBV30	TRBD1	NA	TRBJ1-1	TGTGCCTGGAGTGTACTGACAGGGGTGAATTGGGGTGCTTTCTTT	CAWSVLTGVNWGAFF
TRBV5-1	TRBD2	NA	TRBJ2-5	TGCGCCAGCAGCTTGGGCGTGGGTAGCGGGGGCCAAGAGACCCAGTACTTC	CASSLGVGSGGQETQYF
TRBV29-1	NA	NA	TRBJ1-2	TGCAGCGTTGGTCGTGAGGGCCTCTCGGACTATGGCTACACCTTC	CSVGREGLSDYGYTF
TRBV4-2	NA	NA	TRBJ1-1	TGTGCCAGCAGCCAAGACCTAACCGGGACACAAAACACTGAAGCTTTCTTT	CASSQDLTGTQNTEAFF
TRBV6-6	TRBD1	NA	TRBJ1-2	TGTGCCAGCAGACAGGGGTTGATCTCGGACTATGGCTACACCTTC	CASRQGLISDYGYTF
TRBV2	TRBD1	NA	TRBJ2-3	TGTGCCAGCAGTAAGACAGGGGGCGGAGATACGCAGTATTTT	CASSKTGGGDTQYF
TRBV5-4	TRBD2	NA	TRBJ2-3	TGTGCCAGCAGCTCCCAGGGAGCGGGGGGACACACAGATACGCAGTATTTT	CASSSQGAGGHTDTQYF
TRBV19	NA	NA	TRBJ2-1	TGTGCCAGTAGTATGGTGGCGGGACAGCTTTTCTCCAATGAGCAGTTCTTC	CASSMVAGQLFSNEQFF
TRBV5-1	NA	NA	TRBJ1-5	TGCGCCAGCGCTACAGGTCCGGCGGATCAGCCCCAGCATTTT	CASATGPADQPQHF
TRBV1	NA	NA	TRBJ2-5	TGCACCAGCTCTATGCGTAGATGGCAAGAGACCCAGTACTTC	CTSSMRRWQETQYF
TRBV7-2	NA	NA	TRBJ1-3	TGTGCCAGCAGCTTAGTGGTGAGGCACTCTGGAAACACCATATATTTT	CASSLVVRHSGNTIYF
TRBV11-2	TRBD2	NA	TRBJ2-5	TGTGCCAGCAGCTTAGACCGTTCGGCGGGGGGAGAGACCCAGTACTTC	CASSLDRSAGGETQYF
TRBV6-4	TRBD1	medium-sized	TRBJ2-2	TGTGCCAGCAGTGACTCGAGCGACAGGGGCCCGGGGGAGCTGTTTTTT	CASSDSSDRGPGELFF
TRBV14	NA	once	TRBJ1-2	TGTGCCAGCAGCCAACAGTCGTATGGCTACACCTTC	CASSQQSYGYTF
TRBV7-3	TRBD2	NA	TRBJ2-1	TGTGCCAGCAGCTTAAGACGGGGGGGCTCCTACAATGAGCAGTTCTTC	CASSLRRGGSYNEQFF
TRBV4-3	NA	NA	TRBJ2-3	TGCGCCAGCAGCCAAGACCCAGCGCCTAGCACAGATACGCAGTATTTT	CASSQDPAPSTDTQYF
TRBV7-2	NA	once	TRBJ1-2	TGTGCCAGCAGCTTAGATCCACAGGGTATTAACTATGGCTACACCTTC	CASSLDPQGINYGYTF
TRBV7-2	NA	once	TRBJ1-1	TGTGCCAGCAGCGCCGGGAGGCCTCCGAACACTGAAGCTTTCTTT	CASSAGRPPNTEAFF
TRBV19	NA	NA	TRBJ2-5	TGTGCCAGTAGTATATTCAGTCAAGAGACCCAGTACTTC	CASSIFSQETQYF
TRBV29-1	NA	NA	TRBJ1-1	TGCAGTATAGAGGGAAAACTGAACACTGAAGCTTTCTTT	CSIEGKLNTEAFF
TRBV6-6	TRBD1	NA	TRBJ2-3	TGTGCCAGCAGTGGGATGGATCAGGGGGCCACAGATACGCAGTATTTT	CASSGMDQGATDTQYF
TRBV7-6	TRBD1	NA	TRBJ2-5	TGTGCCAGCAGCTTAATGCCAGGGGGAGAGACCCAGTACTTC	CASSLMPGGETQYF
TRBV19	TRBD2	few	TRBJ2-3	TGTGCCAGTAGCCTGACTAGCGGGGGGCCAAATACGCAGTATTTT	CASSLTSGGPNTQYF
TRBV11-2	NA	NA	TRBJ1-2	TGTGCCAGCAGCCCCGGAGGGGCTGGCTACACCTTC	CASSPGGAGYTF
TRBV4-3	NA	once	TRBJ2-7	TGCGCCAGCAGCCCGCGTCATGGGAGCTCCTACGAGCAGTACTTC	CASSPRHGSSYEQYF
TRBV19	TRBD1	NA	TRBJ2-4	TGTGCCAGTAGTGACAACAGGGGCCTCGGGAACATTCAGTACTTC	CASSDNRGLGNIQYF
TRBV4-2	TRBD2	NA	TRBJ2-7	TGTGCCAGCAGCGGACTAGGTGGGTACGAGCAGTACTTC	CASSGLGGYEQYF
TRBV30	TRBD2	NA	TRBJ2-1	TGTGCCTGGGCGGGGGGTATCTTAAATGAGCAGTTCTTC	CAWAGGILNEQFF
TRBV7-2	NA	NA	TRBJ1-4	TGTGCCAGCAGCTTAGGGGATTCGGGGGGTGGTGAAAAACTGTTTTTT	CASSLGDSGGGEKLFF
TRBV19	NA	NA	TRBJ2-2	TGTGCCAGTAGAACTGGACAGCGGGGCACCGGGGAGCTGTTTTTT	CASRTGQRGTGELFF
TRBV6-6	NA	NA	TRBJ1-1	TGTGCCAGCAGTTACTCACAGACAGCGGAAGCTTTCTTT	CASSYSQTAEAFF
TRBV18	TRBD1	NA	TRBJ1-2	TGTGCCAGCTCACCAGATAAAGAGTTTGGACAGGAAGATGGCTACACCTTC	CASSPDKEFGQEDGYTF
TRBV6-6	TRBD1	NA	TRBJ1-3	TGTGCCAGCAGTTACTCGACAGGGGGGAAAGACACCATATATTTT	CASSYSTGGKDTIYF
TRBV7-2	NA	NA	TRBJ1-2	TGTGCCAGCAGACCCGACACCTTTAACTATGGCTACACCTTC	CASRPDTFNYGYTF
TRBV5-8	TRBD1	NA	TRBJ2-5	TGTGCCAGCAGCTTAGGGACAGGGTGGCAAGAGACCCAGTACTTC	CASSLGTGWQETQYF
TRBV6-6	NA	few	TRBJ1-3	TGTGCCAGCAGTTCTCTAGAAACACGGGTGGGAAACACCATATATTTT	CASSSLETRVGNTIYF
TRBV5-6	NA	NA	TRBJ1-2	TGTGCCAGCAGCCGGACAAGCATACTTTATGGCTACACCTTC	CASSRTSILYGYTF
TRBV5-4	TRBD2	NA	TRBJ2-7	TGTGCCAGCAGCCGGACTAGCGGGGGAGGCGGATCCTACGAGCAGTACTTC	CASSRTSGGGGSYEQYF